Below, one T cell receptor (beta chain) is given with its context. Its antigen is still unknown. No much larger clonotype is one base removed from it; base qualities were not supplied. For CDR1 and CDR2, the germline V gene lists SGHTA and FQGTGA. From its cysteine to its phenylalanine, the CDR3 spans 13 amino acids. The DNA shown is the 39-base CDR3, in frame from base 1. Unmatched junction bases come to 7, with V trimmed by 5 bases and J by 6 bases. TCRbeta CDR3 regions were amplified from genomic DNA by means of the immunoSEQ Assay, a bias-controlled multiplex PCR. The published analysis was carried out like this. Nucleated cell counts per sample were estimated from amplification of reference gene primers within the assay. To quantify the absolute abundance of each unique TCRbeta CDR3 rearrangement, sequence reads were collapsed and filtered. For each sample, productive Simpson clonality was calculated as the square root of Simpson's diversity index over productive rearrangements. Not all clones reach the TCRdb copy of this immuneACCESS table, which keeps in-frame sequences only. Checked studies attribute under half of the gap to unresolved V genes and leave the rest unexplained. Clone size and V and J calls were adopted from that table, with D and trimming inferred from the DNA. The sample table records some 330,000 clones; around four fifths of these occur just once. The ten biggest clones cover 5% to 5.5% of the sample.

These data come from a study of blood T cell repertoires in COVID-19 (TCRdb year 2020). For the wider study: Collaborator samples came from the United States, Italy and Spain and covered acute and convalescent phases of COVID-19. The material from the prospective study consisted of cDNA or gDNA derived from T cells, B-cell-depleted T cells, or PBMCs. The dataset comprised deeply sampled blood TCRbeta repertoires from subjects exposed to, actively infected with, or recovered from COVID-19. The repertoires were released in a freely available public database meant as a resource for research on the immune response to SARS-CoV-2. Samples came from the ongoing ImmuneRACE study (first 160 participants) plus 1,254 subjects from 6 global collaborators. Nearly every sample came with metadata listing a de-identified subject ID, COVID-19 status, age in years and sex. HLA class I and class II types, where available, came from metadata supplied by the sample provider rather than from assay-based typing.

Participants in the prospective study were aged 18 to 89 years, lived in about two dozen United States geographic areas, and enrolled through a virtual design. In the prospective study, participants were assigned to cohorts based on the clinical history participants reported in a screening survey and a study questionnaire. Recovered participants in ImmuneRACE Cohort 3 were defined by two consecutive negative NP/OP PCR tests, clearance by a healthcare professional, or resolution of symptoms. Each participant in the prospective study had whole blood, serum and a nasopharyngeal or oropharyngeal swab collected by mobile phlebotomists. Prospective study participants could optionally give additional blood draws and questionnaires over an approximately two-month period. Before DNA extraction, blood samples from the prospective study were shipped at room temperature or frozen. Summary of the overall study and its limitations: Clinical and demographic metadata were provided uncurated, with the amount varying by source and participant.

The chain is assembled from TRBV7-3 and TRBJ2-7; TRBD2 aligns with 7 central bases. Sequenced input: PBMCs or T cells enriched from blood (not recorded which). The clonotype originates from a woman between 50 and 59 years old who had recovered from COVID-19. In nucleotide form, the sequence is TGTGCCAGCAGCCGTGGACTAGAGAGCGAGCAGTACTTC. This encodes CASSRGLESEQYF.